Detailed here is one T cell receptor beta chain. Its antigen remains unidentified. TCRdb analysed the RT-PCR reads with MiXCR anew, one entry per CDR3 protein. The sample holds some 800,000 distinct CDR3 sequences, 21% seen once. The data belong to a study of response to subunit inactivated influenza vaccine. Study conclusions and caveats: Authors suggested each seasonal influenza vaccination recruits few new T cells.

Germline lookup yields CDR1 MNHEY and CDR2 SVGEGT. Losses at the gene ends were 5 bases for V and 3 bases for J; bases not matched to a gene: 7. The CDR3 consists of 15 residues. The sample here was PBMCs from blood, taken approximately 5 days after vaccination. The genes are TRBV6-2 or TRBV6-3 and TRBJ1-1; 9 nucleotides match TRBD1. The sequence was collected from a man over 45 who received an inactivated influenza vaccine. CDR3 nucleotide sequence: TGTGCCAGCAGTCTACAGGGGGCCCTATACACTGAAGCTTTCTTT. Protein: CASSLQGALYTEAFF.